One and the same sample provided the 28 T cell receptor beta chains below, sequenced in a study of beta chain features in type 1 diabetes. Expressed TCRB transcripts were sequenced, since all the RNA that had been isolated was reverse transcribed. Repertoires were generated with immunoSEQ multiplex PCR, while TCRdb's copy carries only in-frame clones and drops some. This sample has roughly 500,000 clones, with roughly 10% found just once. Source material: naive CD4+ T cells from blood. The source of these receptors is a woman aged 18-30 years in good health.

This clone occurred a few times. The same CDR3 can be traced to other DNA sequences in this sample. The V and J genes are TRBV5-1 and TRBJ2-6; D gene unclear. The CDR3 runs 14 residues. The germline V gene has CDR1 SGHRS and CDR2 YFSETQ. Trimming left V 0 bases short and J 4 bases short, with 5 bases between. Here the CDR3 DNA reads TGCGCCAGCAGCTTGGACACAGGGGCCAACGTCCTGACTTTC. Translating it yields CASSLDTGANVLTF.

The chain carries TRBV6-1 and TRBJ2-7; 8 bases map to TRBD1. The CDR3 is 12 amino acids. Germline CDR1 reads MNHNS; CDR2 reads SASEGT. Losses at the gene ends were 6 bases for V and 4 bases for J; bases not matched to a gene: 2. This CDR3 is CASRDREYEQYF. CDR3 DNA sequence: TGTGCCAGCAGGGACAGGGAGTACGAGCAGTACTTC.

In its sample, this clone was seen a few times. The chain links TRBV7-6 to TRBJ2-4; 9 bases map to TRBD1. The CDR3 extends over 16 amino acids. In germline, CDR1 is SGHVS, CDR2 FNYEAQ. Germline trimming cut 1 base from V and 8 bases from J; bases unmatched to any gene: 9. CDR3 residues: CASSLVGPGQGHIQYF. DNA of the CDR3: TGTGCCAGCAGCTTAGTGGGCCCAGGACAGGGGCACATTCAGTACTTC. The whole variable domain, filled in from reference TRBV7-6 and TRBJ2-4, reads GAGVSQSPRYKVTKRGQDVALRCDPISGHVSLYWYRQALGQGPEFLTYFNYEAQQDKSGLPNDRFSAERPEGSISTLTIQRTEQRDSAMYRCASSLVGPGQGHIQYFGAGTRLSVL.

This chain uses TRBV5-1 with TRBJ2-3; D not certain. The CDR3 totals 13 residues. V was clipped by 4 bases and J by 2 bases, with 8 bases between them. Germline assignment: CDR1 SGHRS and CDR2 YFSETQ. The CDR3 is CASSMDHTDTQYF. CDR3 coding DNA: TGCGCCAGCAGCATGGACCACACAGATACGCAGTATTTT.

The rearrangement links TRBV11-2 to TRBJ2-1; no firm D call. V shed 1 base and J shed 4 bases, with 8 bases lying between them. The CDR3 runs 14 residues. Germline loops: CDR1 SGHAT, CDR2 FQNNGV. CDR3 protein: CASSLGTMYNEQFF. Here the CDR3 DNA reads TGTGCCAGCAGCTTAGGTACGATGTACAATGAGCAGTTCTTC.

This rearrangement joins TRBV6-5 to TRBJ2-3; 9 bases map to TRBD2. Germline CDR1 reads MNHEY; CDR2 reads SVGAGI. Trimming removed 2 bases from V and 0 bases from J; junction bases left unmatched: 0. This CDR3 has 15 amino acids. CDR3 loop: CASSYLAGSTDTQYF. The CDR3 bases are TGTGCCAGCAGTTACCTAGCGGGGAGCACAGATACGCAGTATTTT.

J is TRBJ2-4 and V is TRBV5-1; TRBD2 is a possible D gene (6 bases). CDR1 and CDR2 (germline): SGHRS, YFSETQ. V lost 5 bases and J 2 bases, leaving 17 bases between the germline ends. The CDR3 length is 16 residues. CDR3 protein: CASRLGGPSPKNIQYF. CDR3 in DNA: TGCGCCAGCAGACTCGGAGGGCCGAGTCCCAAAAACATTCAGTACTTC.

This clone was detected a few times. The V and J genes are TRBV11-3 and TRBJ1-1; no reliable D call. The CDR3 is 14 amino acids. The germline gives CDR1 SGHNT, CDR2 YENEEA. The V end lost 3 bases, the J end lost 4 bases, and 12 bases lay between the germline ends. CDR3 protein: CASSFGRQVTEAFF. CDR3 coding DNA: TGTGCCAGCAGCTTCGGACGGCAGGTCACTGAAGCTTTCTTT.

This clone has only a few counts. This chain links TRBV14 with TRBJ1-1; D gene uncertain. There are 14 residues in the CDR3. The germline CDR1 and CDR2 sequences are SGHDN and FVKESK. The V end was cut by 1 base, the J end by 3 bases, with 9 bases between. The CDR3 DNA reads as TGTGCCAGCAGCCAAGTCCCCAGCTACACTGAAGCTTTCTTT. This codes for CASSQVPSYTEAFF.

This clone has only a few counts. The chain links TRBV1 to TRBJ2-7. TRBV1 is a pseudogene. The CDR3 length is 12 residues. In nucleotides, the CDR3 is TGCACCAGCAGCCAAGATGAGCAGGAGCAGTACTTC. This encodes CTSSQDEQEQYF.

This chain joins TRBV25-1 and TRBJ2-5; perhaps TRBD1 as D (5 bases). V lost 3 bases, J lost 1 base, and 12 bases lay in between. This CDR3 spans 15 amino acids. Per germline, CDR1 MGHDK and CDR2 SYGVNS. The CDR3 here is CASSEARATQETQYF. The CDR3 DNA reads as TGTGCCAGCAGTGAGGCCAGGGCTACCCAAGAGACCCAGTACTTC.

This clone appeared a few times. This chain links TRBV5-1 with TRBJ1-2; D uncertain. Looked up from germline, CDR1 is SGHRS and CDR2 is YFSETQ. CDR3 length equals 13 residues. With 0 bases removed from V and 8 bases from J, the gap between germline ends came to 11 bases. The DNA for the CDR3 is TGCGCCAGCAGCTTGGGCGGAGTCACCGGCTACACCTTC. This sequence encodes CASSLGGVTGYTF.

This clone was recorded a few times. This sequence joins TRBV9 and TRBJ2-7; D might be TRBD2 (5 bases). Germline V gene sequence: CDR1 SGDLS, CDR2 YYNGEE. The CDR3 is 13 amino acids. Trimming removed 2 bases from V and 5 bases from J, with 11 bases in between. The DNA of the CDR3 is TGTGCCAGCAGCGTCATCGAGGGAAACGAGCAGTACTTC. This gives the protein CASSVIEGNEQYF.

This clone has only a few counts. This chain uses TRBV7-9 with TRBJ2-7; TRBD2 matches at 11 bases. After removal of 5 bases from V and 5 bases from J, the junction contained 8 bases not matched to a gene. The CDR3 contains 15 residues. Germline loops: CDR1 SEHNR, CDR2 FQNEAQ (reference sequence). CDR3 coding DNA: TGTGCCAGCAGCCTAACACTAGCGGGAGACGACGAGCAGTACTTC. Protein: CASSLTLAGDDEQYF.

This clone was counted a few times. This sequence joins TRBV7-2 and TRBJ2-3; perhaps TRBD1 as D (6 bases). Trimming took 1 base from V and 0 from J, leaving 11 bases between them. Germline V CDR1 and CDR2: SGHTA, FQGNSA. The CDR3 covers 16 residues. As DNA, the CDR3 is TGTGCCAGCAGCTTAGTGGCAGGGGCTAGCACAGATACGCAGTATTTT. This encodes CASSLVAGASTDTQYF.

The chain employs TRBV5-1 and TRBJ2-3, with 9 bases aligning to TRBD1. The CDR3 is 15 amino acids. Germline CDR1 is SGHRS and CDR2 is YFSETQ. Germline trimming cut 5 bases from V and 1 base from J; bases unmatched to any gene: 5. The CDR3 loop reads CASRPGQGRTDTQYF. CDR3 coding DNA: TGCGCCAGCAGACCGGGACAGGGACGCACAGATACGCAGTATTTT.

This clone was seen repeatedly, ten times or more. This chain joins TRBV15 and TRBJ2-4; weak D call: TRBD2 (6 bases). CDR3 length equals 17 residues. Per the germline V gene, CDR1 is LNHNV and CDR2 is YYDKDF (reference sequence). V gave up 6 bases and J gave up 7 bases, with 25 bases separating them. This CDR3 is CATRTEPGRFRSNIQYF. CDR3 nucleotide sequence: TGTGCCACCAGAACAGAGCCCGGGAGATTCCGATCTAACATTCAGTACTTC.

V and J are TRBV9 and TRBJ2-5, with TRBD2 matching 14 bases. This CDR3 is built from 14 residues. The V and J ends lost 3 bases and 10 bases, in that order; junction bases with no gene match: 5. The germline V gene encodes CDR1 SGDLS and CDR2 YYNGEE. The CDR3 nucleotides are TGTGCCAGCAGCGCCGGGACTAGCGGGGGAAACCAGTACTTC. Amino acids: CASSAGTSGGNQYF.

The rearrangement links TRBV5-1 to TRBJ2-1, with TRBD2 identical over 8 bases. V shed 5 bases, J shed 7 bases, and the junction held 5 bases outside the gene matches. Germline-derived CDR1 and CDR2 are SGHRS and YFSETQ. There are 13 residues in the CDR3. The CDR3 DNA follows: TGCGCCAGCAGAGCGGGAGTAGAGAATGAGCAGTTCTTC. Translated: CASRAGVENEQFF.

The genes are TRBV4-2 and TRBJ2-7; D not resolved. The CDR3 runs to 12 residues. Trimming shortened V by 3 bases and J by 2 bases, and 5 bases separated the two germline ends. Germline lookup yields CDR1 LGHNA and CDR2 YNFKEQ. CDR3 amino acids: CASSHDTYEQYF. The CDR3 coding sequence is TGTGCCAGCAGCCACGATACCTACGAGCAGTACTTC.

The chain employs TRBV30 and TRBJ2-7, with D tentatively TRBD1 (5 bases). V shed 3 bases and J shed 3 bases, with 9 bases lying between them. The CDR3 is 12 amino acids. CDR1 and CDR2 (germline): GTSNPN, SVGIG (reference sequence). Here the CDR3 reads CAWSAGIYEQYF. The CDR3 bases are TGTGCCTGGAGCGCAGGGATCTACGAGCAGTACTTC.

This clone was recorded a few times. The rearrangement uses TRBV5-4 and TRBJ2-3, with 7 bases matching TRBD1. CDR3 length: 17 amino acids. Germline CDR1 reads SGHNT; CDR2 reads YYREEE (reference sequence). With V trimmed by 3 bases and J by 7 bases, 17 bases remained unmatched. The CDR3 DNA reads as TGTGCCAGCAGCTCCAGCCACCGGGACAGATCTTTCAATACGCAGTATTTT. Translating it yields CASSSSHRDRSFNTQYF.

CDR3 region: CASSRDPTYEQYF. The CDR3 coding sequence is TGTGCCAGCAGCCGTGACCCAACCTACGAGCAGTACTTC. This chain connects TRBV7-2 to TRBJ2-7; D remains ambiguous. Germline CDR1 SGHTA, CDR2 FQGNSA. V lost 5 bases and J 2 bases, leaving 10 bases between the germline ends. This CDR3 is built from 13 residues.

The rearrangement uses TRBV7-3 and TRBJ1-1; weak D call: TRBD1 (6 bases). Germline V lookup: CDR1 SGHTA, CDR2 FQGTGA. Trimming left V 2 bases short and J 7 bases short, with 17 bases between. The length of the CDR3 is 15 residues. The CDR3 nucleotides read TGTGCCAGCAGCTTAGACCCGGGGACAAGGCTTGAAGCTTTCTTT. It codes for CASSLDPGTRLEAFF.

This clone was observed a handful of times. The J gene is TRBJ1-2, the V gene TRBV20-1; D perhaps matches TRBD1 (6 bases). Germline values: CDR1 DFQATT, CDR2 SNEGSKA (reference sequence). CDR3 size: 11 residues. V was trimmed by 5 bases and J by 8 bases, leaving 12 bases between them. The CDR3 loop is CSASRGEGYTF. CDR3 in DNA: TGCAGTGCTTCTAGGGGGGAGGGCTACACCTTC.

This clone was seen a few times. The chain recombines TRBV18 with TRBJ2-4, with D perhaps TRBD2 (7 bases). Deletions cut 8 bases from V and 6 bases from J, with 14 bases between. This CDR3 spans 13 amino acids. CDR1 and CDR2 (germline): KGHSH, LQKENI. This CDR3 is CASGTGTTNIQYF. The CDR3 nucleotides read TGTGCCAGCGGAACAGGGACTACAAACATTCAGTACTTC.

This clone was found a few times. Other nucleotide sequences from this sample produce the same CDR3. V and J are TRBV18 and TRBJ2-1; tentative D call: TRBD2 (6 bases). V lost 3 bases, J lost 6 bases, and 9 bases lay in between. CDR1 and CDR2 (germline): KGHSH, LQKENI. The CDR3 is 13 residues long. CDR3 in amino acids: CASSPGLSNEQFF. CDR3 sequence (DNA): TGTGCCAGCTCACCGGGACTGAGCAATGAGCAGTTCTTC.

This clone was detected only a few times. The rearrangement uses TRBV14 and TRBJ2-5; D might be TRBD1 (6 bases). The CDR3 has 17 residues. The germline V gene encodes CDR1 SGHDN and CDR2 FVKESK. V lost 4 bases to trimming and J lost 2 bases, with 20 bases between them. The CDR3 region has the DNA TGTGCCAGCAGCCGCCGACGGGGACATTATCCTCAAGAGACCCAGTACTTC. Protein product: CASSRRRGHYPQETQYF.